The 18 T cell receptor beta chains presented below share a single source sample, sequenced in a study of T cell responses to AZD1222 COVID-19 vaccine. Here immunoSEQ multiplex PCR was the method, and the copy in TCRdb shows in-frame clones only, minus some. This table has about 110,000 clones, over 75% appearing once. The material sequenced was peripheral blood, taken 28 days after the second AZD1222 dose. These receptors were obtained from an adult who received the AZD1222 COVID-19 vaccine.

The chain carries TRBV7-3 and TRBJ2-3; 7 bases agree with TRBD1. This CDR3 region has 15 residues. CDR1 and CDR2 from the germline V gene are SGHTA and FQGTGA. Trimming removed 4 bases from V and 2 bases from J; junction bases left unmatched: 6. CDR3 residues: CASSSGQNPTDTQYF. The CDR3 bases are TGTGCCAGCAGCTCGGGACAGAACCCCACAGATACGCAGTATTTT.

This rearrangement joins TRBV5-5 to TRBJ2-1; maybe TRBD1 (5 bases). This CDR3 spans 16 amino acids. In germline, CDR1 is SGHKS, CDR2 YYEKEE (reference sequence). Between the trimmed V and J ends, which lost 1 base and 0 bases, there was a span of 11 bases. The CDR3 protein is CASSLIAGLSYNEQFF. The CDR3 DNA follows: TGTGCCAGCAGCTTGATCGCAGGGCTCTCCTACAATGAGCAGTTCTTC.

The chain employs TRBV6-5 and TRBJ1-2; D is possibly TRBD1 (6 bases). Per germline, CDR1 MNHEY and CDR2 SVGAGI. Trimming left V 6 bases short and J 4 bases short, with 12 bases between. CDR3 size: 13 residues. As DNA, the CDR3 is TGTGCCAGCAGGCGGACAGAGGGCTATGGCTACACCTTC. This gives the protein CASRRTEGYGYTF.

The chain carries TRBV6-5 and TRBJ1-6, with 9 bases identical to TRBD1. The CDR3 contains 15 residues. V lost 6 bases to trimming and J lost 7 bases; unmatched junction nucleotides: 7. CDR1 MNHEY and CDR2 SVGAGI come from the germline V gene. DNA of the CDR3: TGTGCCAGCAGGCCCCCGGGACAGGGAAATTCACCCCTCCACTTT. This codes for CASRPPGQGNSPLHF.

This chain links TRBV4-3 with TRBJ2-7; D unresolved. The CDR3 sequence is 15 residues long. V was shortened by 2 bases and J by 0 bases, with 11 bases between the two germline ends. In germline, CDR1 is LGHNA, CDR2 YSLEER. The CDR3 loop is CASSQPTLYSYEQYF. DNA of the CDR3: TGCGCCAGCAGCCAACCCACCTTATACTCCTACGAGCAGTACTTC.

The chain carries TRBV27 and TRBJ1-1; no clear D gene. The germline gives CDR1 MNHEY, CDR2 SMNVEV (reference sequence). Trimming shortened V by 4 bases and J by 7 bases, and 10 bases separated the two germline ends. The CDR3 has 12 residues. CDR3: CASSSNRIEAFF. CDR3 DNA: TGTGCCAGCAGTTCCAACCGGATTGAAGCTTTCTTT.

CDR3 sequence reads: CATSATGGVTEAFF. Written as DNA, the CDR3 is TGTGCCACCAGTGCGACAGGGGGAGTCACTGAAGCTTTCTTT. The chain carries TRBV24-1 and TRBJ1-1, with 9 positions matching TRBD1. V shed 5 bases, J shed 4 bases, and the junction held 4 bases outside the gene matches. In germline, CDR1 is KGHDR, CDR2 SFDVKD. The CDR3 spans 14 residues.

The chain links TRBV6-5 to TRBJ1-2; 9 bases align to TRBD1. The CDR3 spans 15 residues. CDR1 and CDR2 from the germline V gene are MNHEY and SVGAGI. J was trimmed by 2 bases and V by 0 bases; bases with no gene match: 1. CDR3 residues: CASSYSTGGNYGYTF. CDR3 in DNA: TGTGCCAGCAGTTACTCGACAGGGGGAAACTATGGCTACACCTTC.

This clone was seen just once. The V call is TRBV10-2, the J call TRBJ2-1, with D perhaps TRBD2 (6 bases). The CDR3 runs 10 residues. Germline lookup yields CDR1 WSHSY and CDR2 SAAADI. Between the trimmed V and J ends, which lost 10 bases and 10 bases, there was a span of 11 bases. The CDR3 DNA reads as TGCGCCACCGGGGGATTAGAGCAGTTCTTC. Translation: CATGGLEQFF.

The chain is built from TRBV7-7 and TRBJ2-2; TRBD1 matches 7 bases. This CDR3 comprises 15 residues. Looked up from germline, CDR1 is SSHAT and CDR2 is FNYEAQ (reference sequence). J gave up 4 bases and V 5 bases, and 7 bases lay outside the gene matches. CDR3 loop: CASSASTGSTGELFF. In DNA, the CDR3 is TGTGCCAGCAGCGCCTCGACAGGGTCCACCGGGGAGCTGTTTTTT.

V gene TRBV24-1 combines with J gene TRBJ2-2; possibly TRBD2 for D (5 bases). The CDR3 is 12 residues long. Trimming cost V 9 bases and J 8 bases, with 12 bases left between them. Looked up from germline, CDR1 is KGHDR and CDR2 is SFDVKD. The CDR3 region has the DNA TGTGCCACCGAGGAGGAAAAGGGGGAGCTGTTTTTT. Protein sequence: CATEEEKGELFF.

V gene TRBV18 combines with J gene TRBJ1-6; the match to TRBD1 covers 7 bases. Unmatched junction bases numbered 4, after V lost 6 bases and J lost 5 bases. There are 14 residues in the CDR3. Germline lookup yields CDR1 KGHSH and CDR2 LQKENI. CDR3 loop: CASSRDRNNSPLHF. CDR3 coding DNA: TGTGCCAGCTCCCGGGACAGAAATAATTCACCCCTCCACTTT. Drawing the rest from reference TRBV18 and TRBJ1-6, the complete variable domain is NAGVMQNPRHLVRRRGQEARLRCSPMKGHSHVYWYRQLPEEGLKFMVYLQKENIIDESGMPKERFSAEFPKEGPSILRIQQVVRGDSAAYFCASSRDRNNSPLHFGNGTRLTVT.

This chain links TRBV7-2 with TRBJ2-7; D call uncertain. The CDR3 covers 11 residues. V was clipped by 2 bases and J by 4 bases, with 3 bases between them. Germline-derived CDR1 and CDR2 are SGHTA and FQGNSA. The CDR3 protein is CASSLRYEQYF. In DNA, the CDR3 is TGTGCCAGCAGCTTAAGATACGAGCAGTACTTC.

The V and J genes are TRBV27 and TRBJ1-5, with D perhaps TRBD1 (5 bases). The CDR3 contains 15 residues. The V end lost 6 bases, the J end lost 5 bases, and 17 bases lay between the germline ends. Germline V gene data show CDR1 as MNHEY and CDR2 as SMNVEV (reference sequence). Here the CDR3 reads CASSPGRALHQPQHF. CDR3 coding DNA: TGTGCCAGCAGCCCGGGACGAGCTCTTCATCAGCCCCAGCATTTT.

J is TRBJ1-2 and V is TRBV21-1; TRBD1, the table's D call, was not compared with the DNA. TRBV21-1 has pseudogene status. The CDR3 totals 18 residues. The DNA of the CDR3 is TGTGCCAGCAGCAAAGCTGGGGACAGGGGGCGCGGGGACTATGGCTACACCTTC. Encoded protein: CASSKAGDRGRGDYGYTF.

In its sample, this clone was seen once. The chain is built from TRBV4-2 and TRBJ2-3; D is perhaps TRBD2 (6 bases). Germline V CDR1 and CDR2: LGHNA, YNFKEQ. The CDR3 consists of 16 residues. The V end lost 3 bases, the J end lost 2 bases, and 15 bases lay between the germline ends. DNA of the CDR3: TGTGCCAGCAGCCACAGGGATGGCGGGGACACAGATACGCAGTATTTT. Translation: CASSHRDGGDTDTQYF.

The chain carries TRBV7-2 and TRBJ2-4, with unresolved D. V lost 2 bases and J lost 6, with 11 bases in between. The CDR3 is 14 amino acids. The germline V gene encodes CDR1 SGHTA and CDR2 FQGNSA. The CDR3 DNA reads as TGTGCCAGCAGCTTAACGGCTTCCGGAAACATTCAGTACTTC. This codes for CASSLTASGNIQYF.

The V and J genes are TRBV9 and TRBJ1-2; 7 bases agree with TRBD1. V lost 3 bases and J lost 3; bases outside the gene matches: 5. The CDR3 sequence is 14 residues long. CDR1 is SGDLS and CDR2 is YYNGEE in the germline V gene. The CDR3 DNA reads TGTGCCAGCAGCGCTACAGGGGAGGACTATGGCTACACCTTC. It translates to CASSATGEDYGYTF.